The sequence of this T cell receptor beta chain was determined in a study of blood T cell repertoires in COVID-19. Study-wide context: From T cells, B-cell-depleted T cells, or PBMCs came the material, which was cDNA or gDNA.

CDR1 and CDR2 (germline): SNHLY, FYNNEI. CDR3 length: 13 residues. The J segment lost 7 bases and the V segment lost 10 bases, leaving 8 bases of the junction unmatched. In its sample, this clone was seen once. Only in-frame clones appear in the TCRdb table, and some are missing; sequencing was by immunoSEQ multiplex PCR. The data show over 200,000 clones, 70% to 90% seen once. The genes are TRBV2 and TRBJ1-5, with TRBD1 identical over 9 bases. The TCR comes from a man between 25 and 39 years old with COVID-19, enrolled during active disease. Sequenced material: peripheral blood. CDR3 DNA sequence: TGTGCCACCGGGACAGGGTTCAAGCAGCCCCAGCATTTT. Its protein product is CATGTGFKQPQHF.